The 7 T cell receptor beta chains below were found in one sample sequenced in a study of shared clonotypes between healthy human individuals. Repertoires were generated with immunoSEQ multiplex PCR, while TCRdb's copy carries only in-frame clones and drops some. The table includes about 2.3 million clones, just under 95% detected once. Sequencing was carried out using naive CD4+ T cells from PBMCs. The subset was: CD45RA+ positively selected. These receptors were collected from a man between 18 and 35 years old in good health. Some clones in this sample may be carry-over from other donors' samples.

V gene TRBV10-3 combines with J gene TRBJ1-1, with D hard to call. CDR3 length equals 11 residues. In germline, CDR1 is ENHRY, CDR2 SYGVKD. The V end was cut by 4 bases, the J end by 2 bases, with 2 bases between. The CDR3 DNA sequence: TGTGCCATCAGTGCTAACACTGAAGCTTTCTTT. It encodes CAISANTEAFF.

About this clone: Other DNA sequences in the sample encode the same CDR3. DNA of the CDR3: TGCAGCGTTGGATCAGGGAGCTACGAGCAGTACTTC. Protein product: CSVGSGSYEQYF. The chain employs TRBV29-1 and TRBJ2-7; D could derive from TRBD1 or TRBD2 (5 bases each). Trimming removed 4 bases at V and 3 bases at J, with 10 bases between. The germline V gene encodes CDR1 SQVTM and CDR2 ANQGSEA. The CDR3 is 12 amino acids.

Notes on this clone: Within the sample, other DNA sequences also encode this same CDR3. The V gene is TRBV6-1, the J gene TRBJ2-7, with D perhaps TRBD1 (5 bases). CDR3 size: 14 residues. Trimming took off 3 bases at V and 3 bases at J, with 12 bases between the two ends. Germline V CDR1 and CDR2: MNHNS, SASEGT. The CDR3 protein is CASSESGLIYEQYF. The CDR3 region has the DNA TGTGCCAGCAGTGAGTCAGGGCTGATCTACGAGCAGTACTTC.

This chain uses TRBV5-1 with TRBJ2-2; 7 bases are a match to TRBD1. The CDR3 covers 15 residues. The germline V gene encodes CDR1 SGHRS and CDR2 YFSETQ. Trimming removed 2 bases from V and 4 bases from J; junction bases left unmatched: 5. The CDR3 nucleotides are TGCGCCAGCAGCTTAGACAGGGTCGTCACCGGGGAGCTGTTTTTT. Residues: CASSLDRVVTGELFF.

This clone appeared once. The chain links TRBV6-6 to TRBJ1-2, with 10 nucleotides matching TRBD1. V lost 7 bases, J lost 4 bases, and 6 bases stayed unmatched. Per the germline V gene, CDR1 is MNHNY and CDR2 is SVGAGI (reference sequence). CDR3 length: 14 residues. The DNA for the CDR3 is TGTGCCAGCATTAAGACAGGGGGCTTCTATGGCTACACCTTC. Its protein product is CASIKTGGFYGYTF.

This clone came up once. The chain has TRBV6-5 and TRBJ1-2; D is undetermined. The CDR3 extends over 14 amino acids. In germline, CDR1 is MNHEY, CDR2 SVGAGI. Deletions cut 0 bases from V and 4 bases from J, with 9 bases between. The CDR3 coding sequence is TGTGCCAGCAGTTACTCGCGCGGGCTCTATGGCTACACCTTC. Protein: CASSYSRGLYGYTF.

Points on this clone: One end of the junction varies from germline; a read error may be responsible. This chain joins TRBV18 and TRBJ1-3, with D hard to call. Germline lookup yields CDR1 KGHSH and CDR2 LQKENI. The CDR3 has 15 amino acids. DNA for the CDR3: TGTGCCAGCTCATCACCGGGAAGCTCTGGAAACACCATATATTTT. It yields the protein CASSSPGSSGNTIYF.